These T cell receptor beta chains were read from a single sample in a study of response to subunit inactivated influenza vaccine. TCRdb reprocessed the RT-PCR reads via MiXCR and lists one record per CDR3 protein. The sample has 650,000 to 800,000 distinct CDR3 sequences; 15% to 20% are singletons. Sequenced here: PBMCs from blood, sampled about 5 days after vaccination. The receptors come from a man over 45 who received an inactivated influenza vaccine. Both conserved end residues are part of each CDR3. The size of a clone is reported for some rows only, either as once, few or many, or as a class for expanded clones.

j_call v_call clone_size cdr3_aa
TRBJ1-4 TRBV7-2 - CASSLQGSGEKLFF
TRBJ1-2 TRBV5-1 - CASSLTGEFDGYTF
TRBJ2-3 TRBV29-1 - CSVAETSDTDTQYF
TRBJ2-1 TRBV7-8 few CASSSASGPPSYNEQFF
TRBJ2-1 TRBV18 - CASSPTAWATNNEQFF
TRBJ1-1 TRBV7-2 few CASSSTPVGNTEAFF
TRBJ1-2 TRBV20-1 - CSAKGLYGYTF
TRBJ2-1 TRBV29-1 many CSVEGGLVGHNEQFF
TRBJ2-2 TRBV2 - CATIPWLSGTGELFF
TRBJ1-1 TRBV20-1 few CSASTGGATEAFF
TRBJ2-7 TRBV29-1 - CSVGKARVGEQYF
TRBJ1-1 TRBV7-8 few CASSQGQGYVNTEAFF
TRBJ2-7 TRBV29-1 few CSVVVPRGLGEQYF
TRBJ2-5 TRBV29-1 - CSGLTLLTGTQYF
TRBJ2-3 TRBV5-1 few CASSTGPGGSTDTQYF
TRBJ2-1 TRBV12-3/TRBV12-4 many CASSLVGGEQFF
TRBJ2-3 TRBV6-5 - CASSYSSGRGTDTQYF
TRBJ1-1 TRBV25-1 few CASSAISGMNTEAFF
TRBJ2-5 TRBV6-1 few CASSQPSGGDQETQYF
TRBJ2-7 TRBV6-2/TRBV6-3 - CASRDNTYEQYF
TRBJ2-4 TRBV2 - CASSLETAKNIQYF
TRBJ2-5 TRBV12-3/TRBV12-4 few CASSLGTGETQETQYF
TRBJ2-2 TRBV6-1 few CASNRQGGATGELFF
TRBJ2-3 TRBV20-1 - CSARDGLSGGPGDTQYF
TRBJ2-7 TRBV7-2 - CASSVRDYEQYF
TRBJ2-7 TRBV12-3/TRBV12-4 - CASSSGGLLGAEQYF
TRBJ2-1 TRBV20-1 many CSAFRRGYNEQFF
TRBJ2-5 TRBV12-3/TRBV12-4 few CASTLGFAETQYF
TRBJ1-2 TRBV7-9 few CASGNPGVRYGYTF
TRBJ1-2 TRBV5-1 few CASSLDLNGYTF
TRBJ2-5 TRBV12-3/TRBV12-4 - CASLSRGTQETQYF
TRBJ1-1 TRBV20-1 - CSARDRGLGNMNTEAFF
TRBJ2-4 TRBV6-1 - CASSEAIGGLLAKNIQYF
TRBJ1-2 TRBV3-1 - CASSQKGSSMWDYGYTF
TRBJ2-1 TRBV27 - CASSLTGGVYNEQFF
TRBJ2-3 TRBV5-1 many CASSLDQTDTQYF
TRBJ2-1 TRBV12-3/TRBV12-4 few CASRLRESSYNEQFF
TRBJ2-1 TRBV4-1 few CASSQDLLVVAGVLNEQFF
TRBJ1-2 TRBV7-9 many CASSLEGGRGYTF
TRBJ2-1 TRBV5-1 few CASSPVSLVNEQFF
TRBJ1-5 TRBV18 few CASSAGTGYNQPQHF
TRBJ2-1 TRBV29-1 many CSVDTGGAYNEQFF
TRBJ1-1 TRBV30 - CAWSAGFVNTEAFF
TRBJ2-5 TRBV4-1 - CASSQASTLQETQYF
TRBJ2-1 TRBV6-2/TRBV6-3 many CASSLYNDEQFF
TRBJ2-7 TRBV2 - CASGASGGPFDEQYF
TRBJ1-3 TRBV4-1 - CASSQLSGNTIYF
TRBJ2-4 TRBV12-3/TRBV12-4 - CASSFQGRANIQYF
TRBJ2-3 TRBV24-1 - CATSDWKADTQYF
TRBJ1-6 TRBV15 - CATSRDIKVSNSPLHF
TRBJ2-2 TRBV4-3 many CASSQETGSNTGELFF
TRBJ1-1 TRBV7-6 few CASSSRTGDRGMNTEAFF
TRBJ2-1 TRBV6-2/TRBV6-3 many CASSSGTSLAYNEQFF
TRBJ1-2 TRBV2 few CASGTGIEGYTF
TRBJ2-2 TRBV4-2 many CASSQDPGGLNTGELFF
TRBJ2-2 TRBV6-5 - CASSYSNVLPTGELFF
TRBJ1-1 TRBV6-1 - CASSARDSYTEAFF